The sequence of this TCR beta chain was determined in a study of T-cell memory formation after mild COVID-19. TCRdb re-derived calls from the 5' RACE reads in MiXCR, one entry per CDR3 protein. The profile shows hundreds of thousands of distinct CDR3 sequences, approximately 15% of them singletons. This clonotype has ten or more counts. Its antigen is undetermined. Study-level results: The study found balanced CD4/CD8 in clones contracting day 15 to 85 and a CD4+ lean in later expanders.

Trimming at V came to 5 bases and at J to 0 bases, leaving 4 bases not matched to a gene. There are 15 residues in the CDR3. The sequence was collected from a man younger than 30 who had mild COVID-19 (a few samples of this study predate the infection). Cell type and time point are not known. The material sequenced was PBMCs or a T cell subset sorted from them (not recorded which). V gene TRBV12-3 or TRBV12-4 combines with J gene TRBJ2-3, with 8 bases identical to TRBD1. The CDR3 bases are TGTGCCAGCAGTCGACAGGGGCTTAGCACAGATACGCAGTATTTT. Translation gives CASSRQGLSTDTQYF.